The 8 T cell receptor beta chains below come from one sample, sequenced in a study of response to subunit inactivated influenza vaccine. TCRdb reprocessed the RT-PCR reads via MiXCR and lists one record per CDR3 protein. The table shows more than 700,000 distinct CDR3 sequences, with approximately 21% occurring only once. The material sequenced was PBMCs from blood, taken approximately 5 days after vaccination. The receptors stem from a man aged 50 to 60 who received an inactivated influenza vaccine.

This clonotype came up a few times. The V gene is TRBV25-1, the J gene TRBJ2-1; the D call may be TRBD1 or TRBD2 (5 bases each). The CDR3 is made up of 13 amino acids. Trimming removed 7 bases from V and 9 bases from J, with 16 bases in between. The germline gives CDR1 MGHDK, CDR2 SYGVNS. The CDR3 loop is CASTQQVAGEQFF. The CDR3 coding sequence is TGTGCCAGCACCCAACAGGTGGCGGGTGAGCAGTTCTTC.

The sample holds a few counts of this clonotype. J is TRBJ2-5 and V is TRBV5-1; D is perhaps TRBD1 or TRBD2 (6 bases each). Trimming removed 2 bases from V and 3 bases from J, with 14 bases in between. There are 15 residues in the CDR3. Germline V gene data show CDR1 as SGHRS and CDR2 as YFSETQ. DNA for the CDR3: TGCGCCAGCAGCTTCTCTTCGAGGGGGGAAGAGACCCAGTACTTC. Protein product: CASSFSSRGEETQYF.

The chain has TRBV9 and TRBJ2-1; tentatively, D is TRBD1 (6 bases). Trimming shortened V by 5 bases and J by 3 bases, and 15 bases separated the two germline ends. Germline V lookup: CDR1 SGDLS, CDR2 YYNGEE. This CDR3 has 15 amino acids. CDR3 coding DNA: TGTGCCAGCAGTCGGGGACAAAACGGCTACAATGAGCAGTTCTTC. This translates into CASSRGQNGYNEQFF.

This clonotype was recorded a few times. The rearrangement joins TRBV6-1 to TRBJ2-7; TRBD2 is a possible D gene (5 bases). With 1 base removed from V and 2 bases from J, the gap between germline ends came to 15 bases. Germline CDR1 and CDR2: MNHNS and SASEGT. CDR3 size: 16 residues. The CDR3 loop is CASSEVGSERTYEQYF. The DNA for the CDR3 is TGTGCCAGCAGTGAAGTGGGCTCGGAGCGGACCTACGAGCAGTACTTC.

The V and J genes are TRBV20-1 and TRBJ2-7; 7 positions agree with TRBD1. The CDR3 runs 14 residues. CDR1 and CDR2 from the germline V gene are DFQATT and SNEGSKA (reference sequence). The J segment lost 4 bases and the V segment lost 5 bases, leaving 11 bases of the junction unmatched. The CDR3 sequence is CSAAGPSQGYEQYF. The DNA for the CDR3 is TGCAGTGCTGCCGGACCTTCACAGGGGTACGAGCAGTACTTC.

In its sample, this clonotype was seen a few times. This chain uses TRBV6-1 with TRBJ2-2; 7 nucleotides line up with TRBD2. The germline CDR1 and CDR2 sequences are MNHNS and SASEGT. The CDR3 covers 15 residues. Trimming took 5 bases from V and 1 from J; bases not matched to a gene: 4. This CDR3 is CASSRDYLNTGELFF. The CDR3, as DNA: TGTGCCAGCAGTCGGGACTACCTGAACACCGGGGAGCTGTTTTTT.

The V gene is TRBV7-9, the J gene TRBJ2-7, with 7 bases that match TRBD2. V trimming: 1 base; J trimming: 4 bases; junction bases outside the gene matches: 10. This CDR3 is 16 amino acids long. The germline V gene encodes CDR1 SEHNR and CDR2 FQNEAQ (reference sequence). The CDR3 protein is CASSLEGTTRAYEQYF. The CDR3 region has the DNA TGTGCCAGCAGCTTAGAAGGGACTACACGAGCATACGAGCAGTACTTC. Complete variable domain (other parts from reference TRBV7-9 and TRBJ2-7): DTGVSQNPRHKITKRGQNVTFRCDPISEHNRLYWYRQTLGQGPEFLTYFQNEAQLEKSRLLSDRFSAERPKGSFSTLEIQRTEQGDSAMYLCASSLEGTTRAYEQYFGPGTRLTVT.

This clonotype was picked up a small number of times. The chain employs TRBV10-3 and TRBJ2-1; 9 bases line up with TRBD2. The CDR3 has 16 amino acids. V shed 10 bases, J shed 8 bases, and the junction held 18 bases outside the gene matches. From germline, CDR1 is ENHRY and CDR2 SYGVKD. The CDR3 region is CASDAGPSGVVDEQFF. The CDR3 DNA is TGTGCCAGCGATGCAGGCCCTAGCGGGGTCGTCGATGAGCAGTTCTTC.